The rows below give T cell receptor beta chains drawn from one sample of a study of long-term antiretroviral therapy in people with HIV. The table came from immunoSEQ multiplex PCR; TCRdb's copy has only in-frame clones and leaves some out. The sample consists of 38,000 or so clones, 94% of them appearing once. The sequenced sample was unsorted PBMCs, obtained roughly 9.4 years after starting antiretroviral therapy. Source of these receptors: a man aged 25 to 40 with HIV. Each CDR3 is given with its conserved first and last residue. The D gene is left open where the match is weak.

J: TRBJ1-3
V: TRBV10-3
D: TRBD1
CDR3: CAIRRQGNSGNTIYF

J: TRBJ2-3
V: TRBV7-2
D: NA
CDR3: CASSWDRPLTSTDTQYF

J: TRBJ1-1
V: TRBV6-5
D: NA
CDR3: CASSYSGSLNTEAFF

J: TRBJ1-1
V: TRBV5-6
D: TRBD1
CDR3: CASSAPGGARLGTEAFF

J: TRBJ2-7
V: TRBV7-2
D: NA
CDR3: CASSLSQTTKEQYF

J: TRBJ2-3
V: TRBV6-5
D: NA
CDR3: CASSYNNGGTDTQYF

J: TRBJ1-2
V: TRBV28
D: NA
CDR3: CASRTTGNGYTF

J: TRBJ2-1
V: TRBV11-3
D: TRBD2
CDR3: CASSLAPYRTSGDNEQFF

J: TRBJ1-5
V: TRBV5-1
D: NA
CDR3: CASSSGGGQPQHF

J: TRBJ1-1
V: TRBV2
D: NA
CDR3: CASSARSSSDTEAFF

J: TRBJ2-3
V: TRBV9
D: TRBD2
CDR3: CASSVDPSGGSDTQYF

J: TRBJ2-3
V: TRBV29-1
D: TRBD2
CDR3: CSGLIPRTSGDTDTQYF

J: TRBJ2-1
V: TRBV9
D: TRBD2
CDR3: CASSVEGTSGVPYNEQFF

J: TRBJ2-2
V: TRBV19
D: NA
CDR3: CASTLPTGELFF

J: TRBJ1-1
V: TRBV5-1
D: NA
CDR3: CASSFEAKTEAFF

J: TRBJ1-4
V: TRBV6-1
D: TRBD1
CDR3: CASSHRQGGDEKLFF

J: TRBJ2-3
V: TRBV6-6
D: TRBD1
CDR3: CASRWTGATQYF

J: TRBJ1-1
V: TRBV28
D: NA
CDR3: CASSQVVGNTEAFF

J: TRBJ1-3
V: TRBV7-3
D: NA
CDR3: CASSSKPGNTIYF

J: TRBJ1-3
V: TRBV6-1
D: NA
CDR3: CASSIQSTGNTIYF

J: TRBJ1-4
V: TRBV6-1
D: NA
CDR3: CASRGTGEKLFF

J: TRBJ1-5
V: TRBV30
D: NA
CDR3: CAWSETWDQPQHF

J: TRBJ2-5
V: TRBV7-3
D: NA
CDR3: CASSFGSQETQYF

J: TRBJ2-3
V: TRBV29-1
D: NA
CDR3: CSVDWGVTDTQYF

J: TRBJ2-7
V: TRBV10-2
D: NA
CDR3: CASSEAPYEQYF

J: TRBJ2-7
V: TRBV28
D: TRBD2
CDR3: CASSLSPSGASYEQYF

J: TRBJ2-7
V: TRBV7-9
D: TRBD1
CDR3: CASSLNGQGVYEQYF

J: TRBJ2-3
V: TRBV6-4
D: TRBD2
CDR3: CASSLAGGGTDTQYF

J: TRBJ1-1
V: TRBV19
D: NA
CDR3: CASRRTVEAFF

J: TRBJ1-2
V: TRBV7-3
D: NA
CDR3: CASSLTVTGGGYTF

J: TRBJ1-2
V: TRBV18
D: NA
CDR3: CASSPTVIGDYGYTF

J: TRBJ2-7
V: TRBV7-9
D: NA
CDR3: CASSHQGTYEQYF

J: TRBJ1-5
V: TRBV28
D: NA
CDR3: CASTPYSNQPQHF

J: TRBJ2-3
V: TRBV6-6
D: NA
CDR3: CASSFGTDTQYF

J: TRBJ1-3
V: TRBV19
D: TRBD1
CDR3: CASSKPGQSLSGNTIYF

J: TRBJ1-5
V: TRBV19
D: NA
CDR3: CASRVQANQPQHF

J: TRBJ2-5
V: TRBV6-1
D: TRBD2
CDR3: CASSEIGGGQETQYF

J: TRBJ2-5
V: TRBV5-5
D: TRBD2
CDR3: CASSSGLAGMRQETQYF

J: TRBJ1-5
V: TRBV7-9
D: NA
CDR3: CASSLAGSKGPQHF

J: TRBJ1-6
V: TRBV4-1
D: TRBD1
CDR3: CASSQVLGQGIDSPLHF